The present T cell receptor (beta chain) was sequenced within a study of Tregs in tolerant kidney transplant recipients. Study overall: Mixed chimerism was transient after nonmyeloablative marrow transplants from related graft donors. Findings and limits, study-wide: Tolerant patients' donor-specific Tregs expanded beyond overall Tregs, suggesting antigen-driven growth. For some patients, primers changed over time, blocking nucleotide-level comparison.

Thawed PBMCs were FACS-sorted into unstimulated CD4+CD25+CD127- regulatory T cells, CD4+CD25- non-regulatory cells, CD4 and CD8 cells. The CDR3 has 14 residues. Germline CDR1 and CDR2: SNHLY and FYNNEI. V lost 6 bases, J lost 6 bases, and 7 bases stayed unmatched. Data came from immunoSEQ multiplex PCR; TCRdb stores just in-frame clones and leaves some out. The sample has tens of thousands of clones, and its top ten clones hold about 0.83%. Notes on this clone: Its antigen is as yet unknown. Sequencing ends 3 residues short of the CDR3 end; the germline J gene provides the rest.

The clonotype comes from a human donor who received a combined kidney and bone marrow transplant. This chain joins TRBV2 and TRBJ2-2; TRBD1 aligns across 7 bases. Sample: CD4+ T cells from blood, taken before the transplant. The CDR3 reads CASRGGPAAGELFF. CDR3 DNA, as far as it was read: TGTGCCAGCAGAGGGGGCCCGGCCGCCGGGGAG.